This T cell receptor beta chain was profiled in a study of T-cell reconstitution after alpha-beta-depleted transplantation in children (dated by TCRdb to the mid-2010s). Background on the whole study: The study quantitatively tracked T-cell immune reconstitution after TCRalphabeta/CD19-depleted allogeneic hematopoietic cell transplantation in children using TCR repertoire profiling.

This clonotype was observed many times. Its antigen is unknown. Per-base quality was not reported, and no clone a single base away is much larger than it. The library came from PCR. Sequencing was performed on an Illumina HiSeq 2500. TCR libraries were prepared with molecular barcoding, using unique molecular identifiers to normalize TCRbeta repertoire quantification. The raw public reads went through TCRdb reprocessing: fastp at Q25, MiXCR clone calling, in-frame beta chains kept. Entries that share a CDR3 protein sequence are merged under the most common genes and DNA. The sample yields about half a million distinct CDR3 sequences; around 12% were counted once. Around 6% of the sample belongs to the ten largest clones. Sequences SGHDT (CDR1) and YYEEEE (CDR2) are obtained from the germline V gene. The CDR3 covers 15 residues, taking in both the cysteine and the phenylalanine. The only DNA kept is the CDR3, 45 bases in frame from the first base. V loses 1 base, J loses 5 bases, and the germline ends lie 16 bases apart.

This sequence was found in a human donor who donated a stem cell graft to a child with combined immunodeficiency. Sequencing used PBMCs from the stem cell graft donor, obtained from the stem cell graft. The V and J segments used are TRBV5-6 and TRBJ2-7; TRBD1 could be the D gene, as 6 bases match. The nucleotide sequence reads as follows: TGTGCCAGCAGCTTGAAAAGTGGGGGCCCGGACGAGCAGTACTTC. It is translated as CASSLKSGGPDEQYF.